The 29 T cell receptor beta chains below come from one sample, sequenced in a study of blood T cell repertoires in COVID-19. This table comes from immunoSEQ multiplex PCR, and its TCRdb copy is limited to in-frame clones, with some not included. In the table there are approximately 150,000 clones, 85% to 95% of which are singletons. The sample consisted of peripheral blood. The receptor set was obtained from a woman aged 55 to 70 with COVID-19, enrolled during active disease.

This chain uses TRBV7-8 with TRBJ1-2; possible D gene TRBD1, 5 bases. From germline, CDR1 is SGHVS and CDR2 FQNEAQ. Trimming shortened V by 0 bases and J by 0 bases, and 14 bases separated the two germline ends. The CDR3 spans 17 residues. As DNA, the CDR3 is TGTGCCAGCAGCTTAGCGTATCAGGGATTAGCTAACTATGGCTACACCTTC. It is translated as CASSLAYQGLANYGYTF.

The genes are TRBV27 and TRBJ1-2; D not certain. This CDR3 has 14 residues. CDR1 and CDR2 from the germline V gene are MNHEY and SMNVEV (reference sequence). Trimming removed 4 bases from V and 0 bases from J, with 9 bases in between. CDR3 in amino acids: CASSWAGPNYGYTF. The CDR3 nucleotides are TGTGCCAGCAGTTGGGCAGGCCCTAACTATGGCTACACCTTC.

This clone was recorded once. The chain is built from TRBV29-1 and TRBJ1-2; D remains unclear. Germline V lookup: CDR1 SQVTM, CDR2 ANQGSEA. V was trimmed by 0 bases and J by 7 bases, leaving 6 bases between them. The CDR3 has 11 amino acids. The CDR3 loop reads CSVEERIGYTF. CDR3 nucleotide sequence: TGCAGCGTTGAAGAGAGGATTGGCTACACCTTC.

The chain employs TRBV21-1 and TRBJ1-4; TRBD1, the table's D call, lacks a check against the DNA. TRBV21-1 is a pseudogene locus. The CDR3 is 18 amino acids. CDR3 in DNA: TGTGCCAGCAGCCAAGGGGGCCAGGCGAGTGCAACTAATGAAAAACTGTTTTTT. It yields the protein CASSQGGQASATNEKLFF.

The CDR3 region is CASSLSSGTTDTQYF. CDR3 DNA sequence: TGCGCCAGCAGCTTATCTAGCGGAACCACAGATACGCAGTATTTT. The chain combines TRBV4-3 with TRBJ2-3; the match to TRBD2 covers 7 bases. After removal of 5 bases from V and 2 bases from J, the junction contained 7 bases not matched to a gene. Germline CDR1 reads LGHNA; CDR2 reads YSLEER. The CDR3 spans 15 residues.

This rearrangement joins TRBV7-2 to TRBJ2-7, with D uncertain. CDR1 is SGHTA and CDR2 is FQGNSA in the germline V gene. CDR3 size: 16 residues. The germline V and J ends were trimmed by 1 base and 0 bases, with 13 bases remaining between them. CDR3: CASSLGPVRSSYEQYF. CDR3 bases: TGTGCCAGCAGCTTAGGACCGGTACGGAGCTCCTACGAGCAGTACTTC. Based on the CDR3 plus reference TRBV7-2 and TRBJ2-7, the full variable domain is GAGVSQSPSNKVTEKGKDVELRCDPISGHTALYWYRQSLGQGLEFLIYFQGNSAPDKSGLPSDRFSAERTGGSVSTLTIQRTQQEDSAVYLCASSLGPVRSSYEQYFGPGTRLTVT.

The chain uses TRBV7-9 and TRBJ1-2; no clear D gene. The CDR3 extends over 13 amino acids. V shed 4 bases and J shed 5 bases, with 11 bases lying between them. Per the germline V gene, CDR1 is SEHNR and CDR2 is FQNEAQ (reference sequence). DNA of the CDR3: TGTGCCAGCAGCTCTCAGATCTTTTATGGCTACACCTTC. It specifies CASSSQIFYGYTF.

V is TRBV5-1 and J is TRBJ2-7; 11 bases are shared with TRBD1. The CDR3 runs 16 residues. V shed 0 bases and J 3 bases; nucleotides not matched to a gene: 5. Germline CDR1 SGHRS, CDR2 YFSETQ. The CDR3 reads CASSLAPGQGDYEQYF. The CDR3 bases are TGCGCCAGCAGCTTGGCCCCGGGACAGGGGGACTACGAGCAGTACTTC.

The chain recombines TRBV21-1 with TRBJ2-1; the DNA was not compared with TRBD2, the D call given in the table. TRBV21-1 is a known pseudogene. The CDR3 extends over 19 amino acids. The CDR3 region is CASSLTYGTPRISYNEQFF. CDR3 nucleotide sequence: TGTGCCAGCAGCTTAACCTACGGGACTCCCCGGATTTCCTACAATGAGCAGTTCTTC.

The V and J genes are TRBV19 and TRBJ2-2; TRBD1 might be the D (6 bases). CDR1 and CDR2 from the germline V gene are LNHDA and SQIVND (reference sequence). The CDR3 length is 16 residues. V lost 4 bases and J 2 bases, leaving 14 bases between the germline ends. Here the CDR3 DNA reads TGTGCCAGTAGTAACACCCGGACAGCAAACACCGGGGAGCTGTTTTTT. Translating gives CASSNTRTANTGELFF.

The V and J genes are TRBV7-9 and TRBJ1-6; tentative D call: TRBD1 (5 bases). The ends were cut back, 3 bases at V and 5 bases at J, with 11 bases in the middle. Germline V CDR1 and CDR2: SEHNR, FQNEAQ (reference sequence). This CDR3 is 15 amino acids long. Here the CDR3 reads CASSFGQGNNSPLHF. CDR3 bases: TGTGCCAGCAGCTTCGGGCAGGGCAATAATTCACCCCTCCACTTT.

The chain links TRBV27 to TRBJ1-6; TRBD1 agrees at 7 bases. The CDR3 loop spans 16 amino acids. Germline lookup yields CDR1 MNHEY and CDR2 SMNVEV (reference sequence). V lost 7 bases to trimming and J lost 6 bases; unmatched junction nucleotides: 12. The CDR3 is CASNPIGTAPNSPLHF. CDR3 in DNA: TGTGCCAGCAACCCAATAGGGACAGCACCTAATTCACCCCTCCACTTT.

This chain links TRBV7-2 with TRBJ1-5, with 10 bases fitting TRBD1. This CDR3 has 16 residues. Germline lookup yields CDR1 SGHTA and CDR2 FQGNSA. V lost 1 base and J lost 9; bases outside the gene matches: 9. The CDR3 spells CASSLVRGQGSGPQHF. In DNA, the CDR3 is TGTGCCAGCAGCTTAGTTAGGGGACAGGGGTCAGGGCCCCAGCATTTT.

The chain has TRBV15 and TRBJ1-6, with 7 bases fitting TRBD1. The CDR3 totals 15 residues. The germline V gene has CDR1 LNHNV and CDR2 YYDKDF (reference sequence). V dropped 3 bases and J dropped 7; count of bases not matched to a gene: 6. Here the CDR3 DNA reads TGTGCCACCAGCAGCCCCGGGACAGCAAATTCACCCCTCCACTTT. It specifies CATSSPGTANSPLHF.

The chain combines TRBV15 with TRBJ1-5; D gene unclear. The V end was cut by 0 bases, the J end by 1 base, with 4 bases between. CDR3 length: 14 residues. Germline V gene data show CDR1 as LNHNV and CDR2 as YYDKDF (reference sequence). CDR3 sequence: CATSRDRSNQPQHF. CDR3 DNA: TGTGCCACCAGCAGAGACAGAAGCAATCAGCCCCAGCATTTT.

The chain couples TRBV10-3 to TRBJ2-5, with D hard to call. The V end was cut by 0 bases, the J end by 5 bases, with 4 bases between. Germline CDR1 is ENHRY and CDR2 is SYGVKD. This CDR3 comprises 12 residues. The CDR3 sequence: CAISESAETQYF. CDR3 nucleotide sequence: TGTGCCATCAGTGAGTCCGCGGAGACCCAGTACTTC.

This clone was found once. J is TRBJ1-2 and V is TRBV19; a weak D match, TRBD1 (5 bases). The germline V gene encodes CDR1 LNHDA and CDR2 SQIVND (reference sequence). The length of the CDR3 is 15 residues. Trimming took off 3 bases at V and 2 bases at J, with 13 bases between the two ends. CDR3 amino acids: CASSIPATVNYGYTF. As DNA, the CDR3 is TGTGCCAGTAGTATCCCAGCGACAGTCAACTATGGCTACACCTTC.

The gene calls are TRBV2 and TRBJ1-1, with 8 bases matching TRBD1. The J segment lost 5 bases and the V segment lost 9 bases, leaving 5 bases of the junction unmatched. The CDR3 runs to 12 residues. Germline values: CDR1 SNHLY, CDR2 FYNNEI. CDR3 residues: CARSQGGTEAFF. DNA of the CDR3: TGTGCCAGGTCACAGGGGGGGACTGAAGCTTTCTTT. Supplemented by reference TRBV2 and TRBJ1-1, the full variable domain reads EPEVTQTPSHQVTQMGQEVILRCVPISNHLYFYWYRQILGQKVEFLVSFYNNEISEKSEIFDDQFSVERPDGSNFTLKIRSTKLEDSAMYFCARSQGGTEAFFGQGTRLTVV.

J is TRBJ1-2 and V is TRBV9, with a weak D call TRBD1 (5 bases). This CDR3 has 17 residues. Trimming shortened V by 4 bases and J by 3 bases, and 22 bases separated the two germline ends. Germline V lookup: CDR1 SGDLS, CDR2 YYNGEE. The CDR3 loop is CASSSRLLGTRYYGYTF. The CDR3 DNA reads as TGTGCCAGCAGCTCCCGTCTCCTCGGGACTCGCTACTATGGCTACACCTTC.

This rearrangement joins TRBV27 to TRBJ2-5; the D gene is possibly TRBD1 (6 bases). Germline CDR1 reads MNHEY; CDR2 reads SMNVEV (reference sequence). The CDR3 length is 14 residues. Trimming took 5 bases from V and 1 from J, leaving 11 bases between them. The DNA of the CDR3 is TGTGCCAGCAGTACCGACAGGTCCCAAGAGACCCAGTACTTC. Translation gives CASSTDRSQETQYF.

The chain is built from TRBV10-3 and TRBJ1-1; TRBD1 is a possible D gene (5 bases). CDR3 length: 13 residues. With 8 bases removed from V and 5 bases from J, the gap between germline ends came to 15 bases. The V gene's germline CDR1 is ENHRY and CDR2 SYGVKD. The CDR3 bases are TGTGCCATCCGGCCCTTGACAGAGACTGAAGCTTTCTTT. It yields the protein CAIRPLTETEAFF.

In its sample, this clone was seen once. J is TRBJ1-3 and V is TRBV19, with 10 bases aligning to TRBD1. The CDR3 is 15 amino acids. The germline V gene encodes CDR1 LNHDA and CDR2 SQIVND (reference sequence). V dropped 4 bases and J dropped 2; count of bases not matched to a gene: 2. Here the CDR3 DNA reads TGTGCCAGTAGTACGACAGGGGGCACTGGAAACACCATATATTTT. It translates to CASSTTGGTGNTIYF.

V is TRBV7-8 and J is TRBJ1-2, with TRBD1 matching 7 bases. V shed 3 bases and J 4 bases; nucleotides not matched to a gene: 5. Germline lookup yields CDR1 SGHVS and CDR2 FQNEAQ. The CDR3 runs to 14 residues. CDR3 region: CASSFTQGSYGYTF. CDR3 coding DNA: TGTGCCAGCAGCTTTACACAGGGGTCCTATGGCTACACCTTC.

For the CDR3, the DNA is TGTGCCAGCAGTTCCGGATTGGGGGCCGATGAGCAGTTCTTC. Protein sequence: CASSSGLGADEQFF. This chain joins TRBV6-2 or TRBV6-3 and TRBJ2-1, with D possibly matching TRBD1 (6 bases). CDR1 is MNHEY and CDR2 is SVGEGT in the germline V gene. This CDR3 spans 14 amino acids. V was cut by 4 bases and J by 8 bases, with 15 bases left in between.

The chain carries TRBV5-4 and TRBJ2-3; perhaps TRBD2 as D (6 bases). Per germline, CDR1 SGHNT and CDR2 YYREEE (reference sequence). This CDR3 spans 15 amino acids. V lost 4 bases, J lost 0 bases, and 12 bases lay in between. The DNA of the CDR3 is TGTGCCAGCAGCCCTGGGGCGGGGAGCACAGATACGCAGTATTTT. As protein: CASSPGAGSTDTQYF.

The J gene is TRBJ2-7, the V gene TRBV6-5, with D hard to call. This CDR3 region has 14 residues. CDR1 MNHEY and CDR2 SVGAGI come from the germline V gene. V was pared by 2 bases and J by 2 bases, with 10 bases between. CDR3 residues: CASSYGQVTYEQYF. The CDR3 nucleotides are TGTGCCAGCAGTTACGGGCAAGTCACCTACGAGCAGTACTTC.

The CDR3 loop is CASRKGTGVTEAFF. The CDR3 nucleotides read TGTGCCAGCAGGAAAGGGACAGGGGTTACTGAAGCTTTCTTT. This rearrangement joins TRBV7-9 to TRBJ1-1; 10 nucleotides agree with TRBD1. V lost 6 bases, J lost 5 bases, and 6 bases stayed unmatched. The CDR3 extends over 14 amino acids. Germline CDR1 SEHNR, CDR2 FQNEAQ (reference sequence).

The rearrangement links TRBV28 to TRBJ1-6; 8 bases are a match to TRBD1. This CDR3 is built from 17 residues. Losses at the gene ends were 4 bases for V and 7 bases for J; bases not matched to a gene: 12. Germline V gene data show CDR1 as MDHEN and CDR2 as SYDVKM. CDR3 sequence reads: CASSSRLTTGDNSPLHF. In DNA form, the CDR3 reads TGTGCCAGCAGTTCCAGACTCACGACAGGGGACAATTCACCCCTCCACTTT.

The chain couples TRBV5-1 to TRBJ2-1; TRBD1 is a possible D gene (6 bases). The germline gives CDR1 SGHRS, CDR2 YFSETQ. The CDR3 is made up of 23 amino acids. The V gene lost 2 bases and the J gene lost 0 bases, with 33 bases spanning the gap. This CDR3 reads CASSFDVRTSDRLTPSSYNEQFF. For the CDR3, the DNA is TGCGCCAGCAGCTTTGATGTACGTACAAGTGACAGGTTGACACCCTCCTCCTACAATGAGCAGTTCTTC.